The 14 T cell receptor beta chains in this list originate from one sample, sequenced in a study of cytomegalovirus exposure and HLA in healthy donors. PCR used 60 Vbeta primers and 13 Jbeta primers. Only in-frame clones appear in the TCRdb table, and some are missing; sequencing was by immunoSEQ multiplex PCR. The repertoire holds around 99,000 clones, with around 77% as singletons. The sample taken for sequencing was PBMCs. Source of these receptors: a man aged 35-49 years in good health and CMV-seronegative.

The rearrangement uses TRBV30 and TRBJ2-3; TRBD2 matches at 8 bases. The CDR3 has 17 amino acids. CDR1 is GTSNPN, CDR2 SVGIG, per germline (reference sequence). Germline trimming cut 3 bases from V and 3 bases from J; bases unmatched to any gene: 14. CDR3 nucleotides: TGTGCCTGGAGCTCCGCCGCGGGGGGTCTCTGGACAGATACGCAGTATTTT. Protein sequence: CAWSSAAGGLWTDTQYF.

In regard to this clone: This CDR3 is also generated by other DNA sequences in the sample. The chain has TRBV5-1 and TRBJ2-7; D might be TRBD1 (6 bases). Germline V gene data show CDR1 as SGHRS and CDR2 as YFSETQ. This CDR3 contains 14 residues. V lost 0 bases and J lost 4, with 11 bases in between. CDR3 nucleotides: TGCGCCAGCAGCTTGGAGGGCAGGGGTTACGAGCAGTACTTC. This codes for CASSLEGRGYEQYF.

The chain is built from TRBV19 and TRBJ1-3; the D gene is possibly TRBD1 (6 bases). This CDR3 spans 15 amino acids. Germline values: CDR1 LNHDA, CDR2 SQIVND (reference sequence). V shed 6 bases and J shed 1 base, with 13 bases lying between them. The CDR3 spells CASSFLRGSGNTIYF. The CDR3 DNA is TGTGCCAGTAGCTTCCTCAGGGGATCTGGAAACACCATATATTTT.

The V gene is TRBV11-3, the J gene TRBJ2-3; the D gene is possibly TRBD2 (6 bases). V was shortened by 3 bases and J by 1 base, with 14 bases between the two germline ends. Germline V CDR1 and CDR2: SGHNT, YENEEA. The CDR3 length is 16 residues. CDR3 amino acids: CASSFRGRRGTDTQYF. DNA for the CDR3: TGTGCCAGCAGCTTTCGAGGGAGGCGGGGCACAGATACGCAGTATTTT. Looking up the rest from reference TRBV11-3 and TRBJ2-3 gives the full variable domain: EAGVVQSPRYKIIEKKQPVAFWCNPISGHNTLYWYLQNLGQGPELLIRYENEEAVDDSQLPKDRFSAERLKGVDSTLKIQPAELGDSAVYLCASSFRGRRGTDTQYFGPGTRLTVL.

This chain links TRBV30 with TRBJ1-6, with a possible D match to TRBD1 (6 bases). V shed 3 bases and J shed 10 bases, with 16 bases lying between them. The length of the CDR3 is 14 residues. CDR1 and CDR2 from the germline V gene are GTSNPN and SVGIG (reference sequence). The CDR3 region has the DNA TGTGCCTGGAGCCTGGGACACGAGGAGTCACCCCTCCACTTT. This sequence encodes CAWSLGHEESPLHF.

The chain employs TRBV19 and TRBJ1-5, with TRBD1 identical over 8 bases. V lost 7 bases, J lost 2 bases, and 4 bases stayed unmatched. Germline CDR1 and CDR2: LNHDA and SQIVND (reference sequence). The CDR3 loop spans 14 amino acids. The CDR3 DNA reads TGTGCCAGTACCCCGGGACAGGGCAATCAGCCCCAGCATTTT. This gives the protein CASTPGQGNQPQHF. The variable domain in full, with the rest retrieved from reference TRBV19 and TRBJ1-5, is DGGITQSPKYLFRKEGQNVTLSCEQNLNHDAMYWYRQDPGQGLRLIYYSQIVNDFQKGDIAEGYSVSREKKESFPLTVTSAQKNPTAFYLCASTPGQGNQPQHFGDGTRLSIL.

CDR3: CASRLGGDYNEQFF. The CDR3 coding sequence is TGTGCCAGCAGGCTTGGGGGGGACTACAATGAGCAGTTCTTC. This sequence joins TRBV14 and TRBJ2-1, with 7 bases aligning to TRBD2. J lost 3 bases, V lost 6 bases, and 5 bases had no gene match. The length of the CDR3 is 14 residues. Germline CDR1 SGHDN, CDR2 FVKESK.

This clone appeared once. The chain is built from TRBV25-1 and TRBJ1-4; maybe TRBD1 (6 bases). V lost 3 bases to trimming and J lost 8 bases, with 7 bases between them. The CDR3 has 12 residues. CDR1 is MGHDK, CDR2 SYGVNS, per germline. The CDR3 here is CASSDRGEKLFF. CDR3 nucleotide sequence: TGTGCCAGCAGTGACAGGGGAGAAAAACTGTTTTTT.

CDR3 loop: CAWSVSPRGTGELFF. CDR3 sequence (DNA): TGTGCCTGGAGTGTATCCCCACGAGGAACCGGGGAGCTGTTTTTT. V and J are TRBV30 and TRBJ2-2; D not resolved. The length of the CDR3 is 15 residues. CDR1 and CDR2 from the germline V gene are GTSNPN and SVGIG (reference sequence). V was trimmed by 0 bases and J by 5 bases, leaving 13 bases between them.

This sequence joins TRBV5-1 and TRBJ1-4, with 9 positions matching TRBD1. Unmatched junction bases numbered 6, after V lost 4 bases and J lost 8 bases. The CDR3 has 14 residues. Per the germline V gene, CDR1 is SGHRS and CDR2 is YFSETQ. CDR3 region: CASSAGQGGEKLFF. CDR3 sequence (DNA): TGCGCCAGCAGCGCGGGACAGGGAGGGGAAAAACTGTTTTTT.

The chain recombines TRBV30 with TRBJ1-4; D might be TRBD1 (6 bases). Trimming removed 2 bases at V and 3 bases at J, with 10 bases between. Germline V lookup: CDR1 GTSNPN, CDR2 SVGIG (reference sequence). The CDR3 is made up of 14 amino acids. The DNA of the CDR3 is TGTGCCTGGAGTTGGGACACCTCTAATGAAAAACTGTTTTTT. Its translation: CAWSWDTSNEKLFF.

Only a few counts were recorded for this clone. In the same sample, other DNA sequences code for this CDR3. CDR3 DNA: TGCGCCAGCAGCCTTAACTTACAAGAGACCCAGTACTTC. Translation gives CASSLNLQETQYF. The chain employs TRBV5-1 and TRBJ2-5; D not certain. Germline loops: CDR1 SGHRS, CDR2 YFSETQ. This CDR3 is built from 13 residues. Between the trimmed V and J ends, which lost 4 bases and 2 bases, there was a span of 9 bases.

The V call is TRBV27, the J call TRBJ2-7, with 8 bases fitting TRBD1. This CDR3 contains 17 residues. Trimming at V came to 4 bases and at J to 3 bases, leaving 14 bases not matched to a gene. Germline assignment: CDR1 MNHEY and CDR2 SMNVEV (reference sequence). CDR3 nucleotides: TGTGCCAGCAGTTCACCCCGGATGTGGACAGGGAACTACGAGCAGTACTTC. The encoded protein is CASSSPRMWTGNYEQYF.

CDR3 DNA sequence: TGTGCCAGCAGTGGGGGACAGATCATGAACACTGAAGCTTTCTTT. Protein: CASSGGQIMNTEAFF. The J gene is TRBJ1-1, the V gene TRBV11-2; 7 nucleotides match TRBD1. Losses at the gene ends were 6 bases for V and 0 bases for J; bases not matched to a gene: 7. CDR3 length: 15 residues. In germline, CDR1 is SGHAT, CDR2 FQNNGV.